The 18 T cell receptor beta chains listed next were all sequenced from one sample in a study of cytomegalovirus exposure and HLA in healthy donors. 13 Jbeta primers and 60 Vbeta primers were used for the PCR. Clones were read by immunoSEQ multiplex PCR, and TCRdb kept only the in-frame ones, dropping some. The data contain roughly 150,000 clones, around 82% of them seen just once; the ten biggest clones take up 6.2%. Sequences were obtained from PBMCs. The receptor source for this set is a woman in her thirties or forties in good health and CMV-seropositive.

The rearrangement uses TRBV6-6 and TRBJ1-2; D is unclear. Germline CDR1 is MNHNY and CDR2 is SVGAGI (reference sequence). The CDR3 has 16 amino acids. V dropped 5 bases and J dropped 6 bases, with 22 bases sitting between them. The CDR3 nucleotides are TGTGCCAGCAGTCCCGGGGATGCGGGAGGGCTGAATGGCTACACCTTC. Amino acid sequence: CASSPGDAGGLNGYTF.

CDR3 protein: CASSLALGAKYEQYF. CDR3 nucleotide sequence: TGCGCCAGCAGCTTGGCTCTGGGGGCGAAGTACGAGCAGTACTTC. This rearrangement joins TRBV5-1 to TRBJ2-7; D perhaps matches TRBD1 (6 bases). The CDR3 is 15 amino acids. Germline CDR1 and CDR2: SGHRS and YFSETQ. The V and J ends lost 0 bases and 4 bases respectively, with 14 bases between them.

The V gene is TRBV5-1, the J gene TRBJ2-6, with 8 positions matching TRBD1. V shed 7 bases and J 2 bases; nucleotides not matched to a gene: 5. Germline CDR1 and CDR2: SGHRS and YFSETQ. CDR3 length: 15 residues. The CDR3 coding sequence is TGCGCCAGCGGCGCGGACAGGGCTGGGGCCAACGTCCTGACTTTC. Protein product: CASGADRAGANVLTF.

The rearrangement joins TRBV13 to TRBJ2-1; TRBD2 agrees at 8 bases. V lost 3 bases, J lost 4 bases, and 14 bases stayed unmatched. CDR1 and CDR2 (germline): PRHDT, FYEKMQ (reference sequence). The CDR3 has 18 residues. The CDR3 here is CASSFRAGAAELYNEQFF. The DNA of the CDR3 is TGTGCCAGCAGCTTTAGAGCGGGGGCGGCAGAGTTGTACAATGAGCAGTTCTTC.

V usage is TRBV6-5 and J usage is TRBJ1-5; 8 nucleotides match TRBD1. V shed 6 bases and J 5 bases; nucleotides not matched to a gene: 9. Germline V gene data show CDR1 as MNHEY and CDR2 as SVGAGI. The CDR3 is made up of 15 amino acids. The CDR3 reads CASSYRDRSDQPQHF. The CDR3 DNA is TGTGCCAGCAGCTACCGGGACAGGTCGGATCAGCCCCAGCATTTT.

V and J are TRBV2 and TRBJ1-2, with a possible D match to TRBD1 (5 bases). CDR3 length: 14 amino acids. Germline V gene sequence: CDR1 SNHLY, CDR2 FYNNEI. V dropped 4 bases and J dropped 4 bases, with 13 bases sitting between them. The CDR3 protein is CASSGVGGIYGYTF. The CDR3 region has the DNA TGTGCCAGCAGTGGGGTCGGGGGGATCTATGGCTACACCTTC. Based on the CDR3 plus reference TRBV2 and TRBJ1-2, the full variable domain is EPEVTQTPSHQVTQMGQEVILRCVPISNHLYFYWYRQILGQKVEFLVSFYNNEISEKSEIFDDQFSVERPDGSNFTLKIRSTKLEDSAMYFCASSGVGGIYGYTFGSGTRLTVV.

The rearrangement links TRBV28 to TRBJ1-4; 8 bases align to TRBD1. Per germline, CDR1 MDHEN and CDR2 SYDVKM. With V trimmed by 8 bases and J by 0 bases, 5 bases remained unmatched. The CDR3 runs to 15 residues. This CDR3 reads CASGRTGTTNEKLFF. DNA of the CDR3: TGTGCCAGCGGAAGGACAGGGACAACTAATGAAAAACTGTTTTTT.

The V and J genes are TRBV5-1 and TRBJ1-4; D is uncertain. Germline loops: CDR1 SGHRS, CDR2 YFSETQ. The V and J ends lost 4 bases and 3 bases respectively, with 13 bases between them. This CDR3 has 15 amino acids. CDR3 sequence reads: CASSLTGNSNEKLFF. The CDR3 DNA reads TGCGCCAGCAGCCTAACGGGGAATTCTAATGAAAAACTGTTTTTT.

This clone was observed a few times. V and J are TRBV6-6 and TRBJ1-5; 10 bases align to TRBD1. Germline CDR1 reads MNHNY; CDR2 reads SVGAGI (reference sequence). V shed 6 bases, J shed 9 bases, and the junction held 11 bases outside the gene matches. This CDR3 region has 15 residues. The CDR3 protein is CASRETGTGDRPQHF. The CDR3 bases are TGTGCCAGCAGGGAAACCGGGACAGGGGATCGGCCCCAGCATTTT.

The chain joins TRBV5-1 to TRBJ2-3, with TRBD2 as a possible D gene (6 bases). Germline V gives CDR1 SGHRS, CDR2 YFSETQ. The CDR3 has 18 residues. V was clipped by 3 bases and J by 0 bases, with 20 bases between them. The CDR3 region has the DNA TGCGCCAGCAGCTCCGCCGGCGGGAACTGGGATAGCACAGATACGCAGTATTTT. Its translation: CASSSAGGNWDSTDTQYF.

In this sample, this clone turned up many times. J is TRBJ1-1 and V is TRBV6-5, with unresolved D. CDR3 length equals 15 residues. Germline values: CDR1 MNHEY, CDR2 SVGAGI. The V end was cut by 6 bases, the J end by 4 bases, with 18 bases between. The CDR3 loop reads CASRQMSSEATEAFF. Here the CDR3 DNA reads TGTGCCAGCAGACAAATGTCCTCGGAGGCCACTGAAGCTTTCTTT.

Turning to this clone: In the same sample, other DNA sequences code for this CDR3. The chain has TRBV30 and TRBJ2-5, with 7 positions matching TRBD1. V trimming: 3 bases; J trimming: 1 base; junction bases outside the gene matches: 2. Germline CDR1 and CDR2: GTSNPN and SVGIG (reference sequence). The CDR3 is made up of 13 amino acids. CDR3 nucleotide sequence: TGTGCCTGGAGCCGGGACAGCCAAGAGACCCAGTACTTC. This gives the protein CAWSRDSQETQYF.

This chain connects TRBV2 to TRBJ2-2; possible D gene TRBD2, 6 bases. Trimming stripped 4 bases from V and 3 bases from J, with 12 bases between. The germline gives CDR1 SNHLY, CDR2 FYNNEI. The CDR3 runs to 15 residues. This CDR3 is CASSGFPSDTGELFF. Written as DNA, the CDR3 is TGTGCCAGCAGTGGCTTTCCTAGCGACACCGGGGAGCTGTTTTTT.

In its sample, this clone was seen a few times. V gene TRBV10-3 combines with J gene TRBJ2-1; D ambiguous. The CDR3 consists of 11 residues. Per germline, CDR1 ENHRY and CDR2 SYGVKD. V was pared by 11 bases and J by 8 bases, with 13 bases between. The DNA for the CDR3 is TGTGCCGCTTCAAGCCGGGATGAGCAGTTCTTC. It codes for CAASSRDEQFF.

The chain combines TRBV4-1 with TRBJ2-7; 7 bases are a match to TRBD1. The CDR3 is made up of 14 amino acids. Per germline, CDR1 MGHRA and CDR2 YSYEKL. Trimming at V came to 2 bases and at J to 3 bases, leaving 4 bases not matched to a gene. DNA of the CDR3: TGCGCCAGCAGCCAAATACAGGGGCTCTACGAGCAGTACTTC. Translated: CASSQIQGLYEQYF.

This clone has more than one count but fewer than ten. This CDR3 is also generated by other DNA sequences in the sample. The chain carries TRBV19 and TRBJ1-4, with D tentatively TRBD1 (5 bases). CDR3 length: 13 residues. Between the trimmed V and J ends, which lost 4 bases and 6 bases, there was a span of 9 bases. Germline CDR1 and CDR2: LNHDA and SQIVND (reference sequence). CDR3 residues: CASSRQGDEKLFF. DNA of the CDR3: TGTGCCAGTAGTAGGCAGGGTGATGAAAAACTGTTTTTT. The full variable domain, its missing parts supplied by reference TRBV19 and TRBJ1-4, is DGGITQSPKYLFRKEGQNVTLSCEQNLNHDAMYWYRQDPGQGLRLIYYSQIVNDFQKGDIAEGYSVSREKKESFPLTVTSAQKNPTAFYLCASSRQGDEKLFFGSGTQLSVL.

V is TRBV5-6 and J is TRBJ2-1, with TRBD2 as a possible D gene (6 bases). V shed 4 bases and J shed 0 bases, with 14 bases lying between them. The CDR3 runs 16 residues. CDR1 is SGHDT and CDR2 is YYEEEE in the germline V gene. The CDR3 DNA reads TGTGCCAGCAGCGCCGGAGGGCCTATCTCCTACAATGAGCAGTTCTTC. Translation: CASSAGGPISYNEQFF.

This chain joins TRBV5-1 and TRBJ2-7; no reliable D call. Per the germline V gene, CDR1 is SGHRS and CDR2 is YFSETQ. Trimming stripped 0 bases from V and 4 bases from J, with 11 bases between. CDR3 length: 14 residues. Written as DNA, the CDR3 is TGCGCCAGCAGCTTGGGAGGTAATAGATACGAGCAGTACTTC. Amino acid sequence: CASSLGGNRYEQYF.